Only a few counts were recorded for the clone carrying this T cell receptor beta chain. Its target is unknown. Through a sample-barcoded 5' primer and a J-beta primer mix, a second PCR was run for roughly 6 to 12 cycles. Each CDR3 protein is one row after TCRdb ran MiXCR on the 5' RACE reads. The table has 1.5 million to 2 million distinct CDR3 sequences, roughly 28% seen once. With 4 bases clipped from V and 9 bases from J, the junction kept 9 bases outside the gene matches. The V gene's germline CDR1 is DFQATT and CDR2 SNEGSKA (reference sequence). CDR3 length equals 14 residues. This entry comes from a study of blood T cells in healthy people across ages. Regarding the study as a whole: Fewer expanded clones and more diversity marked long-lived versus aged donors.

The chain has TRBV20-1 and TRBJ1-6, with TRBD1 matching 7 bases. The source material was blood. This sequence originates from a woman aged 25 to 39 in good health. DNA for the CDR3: TGCAGTGCTAATCCCGGGACAGCAGCTTCACCCCTCCACTTT. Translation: CSANPGTAASPLHF.